Listed below are T cell receptor beta chains from one sample, sequenced in a study of post-analysis software for immune sequencing data. TCRdb re-analysed the PCR reads in MiXCR, keeping a single row per CDR3 protein. The sample records a few hundred thousand distinct CDR3 sequences, roughly 45% being singletons. Sequences were obtained from blood. The receptors were gathered from a girl aged 10-17 years with multiple sclerosis. CDR3s leave out the opening cysteine and the closing phenylalanine or tryptophan. Fields, in order: clone size, V gene, CDR3 protein. Only some rows state a clone size, as once, few, many or a class for expanded clones.

abundance: NA
v_gene: TRBV5-1
CDR3aa: ASSFLQLNEQY

abundance: NA
v_gene: TRBV5-1
CDR3aa: ASSGPGQVYEQY

abundance: NA
v_gene: TRBV9
CDR3aa: ASSVGGVSTEAF

abundance: NA
v_gene: TRBV9
CDR3aa: ASSVAPRGDLGTQY

abundance: NA
v_gene: TRBV28
CDR3aa: ASPSSGNEQF

abundance: NA
v_gene: TRBV20-1
CDR3aa: SAPSRLAGDRDTQY

abundance: few
v_gene: TRBV5-1
CDR3aa: ASSLHSESGANVLT

abundance: NA
v_gene: TRBV11-2
CDR3aa: ASSLGVRSNEQY

abundance: once
v_gene: TRBV25-1
CDR3aa: ASSSGPVGGYT

abundance: NA
v_gene: TRBV5-1
CDR3aa: ASSLLGRSADTQY

abundance: few
v_gene: TRBV20-1
CDR3aa: SASQYNYGYT

abundance: NA
v_gene: TRBV7-9
CDR3aa: ASSPPLGLNEQF

abundance: NA
v_gene: TRBV29-1
CDR3aa: SVGFRRRGDTQY

abundance: NA
v_gene: TRBV7-8
CDR3aa: ASSLGPGTSSTDTQY

abundance: NA
v_gene: TRBV20-1
CDR3aa: SASLMGYAGLRDYEQY

abundance: few
v_gene: TRBV5-1
CDR3aa: ASSFLFRASSYEQY

abundance: few
v_gene: TRBV6-5
CDR3aa: ASSPGQGWENEQF

abundance: few
v_gene: TRBV20-1
CDR3aa: SALSAARGIQY

abundance: NA
v_gene: TRBV29-1
CDR3aa: SVEESGQGSSGANVLT

abundance: few
v_gene: TRBV20-1
CDR3aa: SAIVLNTEAF

abundance: few
v_gene: TRBV20-1
CDR3aa: SARVASPAETQY

abundance: few
v_gene: TRBV20-1
CDR3aa: SARRGSSYNEQF

abundance: NA
v_gene: TRBV27
CDR3aa: ASSLGKAKNIQY

abundance: few
v_gene: TRBV5-5
CDR3aa: ASSLPLRGYEQY

abundance: NA
v_gene: TRBV7-2
CDR3aa: ASSPRGRKQY

abundance: NA
v_gene: TRBV5-5
CDR3aa: ASSRTVNYEQY

abundance: few
v_gene: TRBV29-1
CDR3aa: SVEEQGRNSYEQY

abundance: NA
v_gene: TRBV28
CDR3aa: ASRPAGTVAEAF

abundance: NA
v_gene: TRBV27
CDR3aa: ASNPGTHKGAF

abundance: once
v_gene: TRBV12-3/TRBV12-4
CDR3aa: AGSLGDGYT